The clone carrying this T cell receptor (beta chain) was picked up a small number of times. Antigen specificity is unknown. This sample stems from a study of beta chain features in type 1 diabetes. Whole-study findings and limits: Type 1 diabetes patients had moderately but significantly shorter TCRB CDR3s in all four CD4+ subsets.

All of the isolated RNA was reverse transcribed, so expressed TCRB transcripts were sequenced. Profiling relied on immunoSEQ multiplex PCR, and the TCRdb table lists in-frame clones only, not all of them. Of about 240,000 clones listed, approximately 15% are singletons. The V gene's germline CDR1 is SNHLY and CDR2 FYNNEI. This CDR3 has 16 amino acids. The V and J ends lost 6 bases and 3 bases, in that order; junction bases with no gene match: 8. The J gene is TRBJ2-3, the V gene TRBV2; 11 bases are shared with TRBD1. Sequenced input: naive CD4+ T cells from blood. The sequence derives from a man younger than 40 with type 1 diabetes. The CDR3 DNA reads as TGTGCCAGCAGGACCGGGACAGGGGGTTATACAGATACGCAGTATTTT. This translates into CASRTGTGGYTDTQYF.